These T cell receptor beta chains were read from a single sample in a study of T cell responses to AZD1222 COVID-19 vaccine. Sequencing used immunoSEQ multiplex PCR; TCRdb keeps in-frame clones, though not all of them. The top ten hold 2.5% to 3% of the sample, which has about 99,000 clones, roughly nine tenths seen once. Here the sequenced sample was peripheral blood, taken on day 0 of AZD1222 vaccination. These receptors were obtained from an adult in good health. The CDR3 runs from the conserved cysteine through the conserved F or W. The D gene is left open where the match is weak. Clone size is not always given. Where it is, it says once, few, many or a class for expanded clones.

j_call d_call v_call clone_size cdr3_nt cdr3_aa
TRBJ2-3 - TRBV7-2 - TGTGCCAGCAGCCCCAGGCAACTAGTGGGGCCAGATACGCAGTATTTT CASSPRQLVGPDTQYF
TRBJ1-2 TRBD1 TRBV11-2 - TGTGCCAGCAGCTCCCTCCGGGCAGGGGGCGCCCAACAATACTATGGCTACACCTTC CASSSLRAGGAQQYYGYTF
TRBJ1-2 - TRBV21-1 - TGTGCCAGCAGCAAAGGTTGGGGGGGCGACTATGGCTACACCTTC CASSKGWGGDYGYTF
TRBJ2-1 TRBD2 TRBV11-2 few TGTGCCAGCAGCTTAGTAGGACTAGCGGGGGGTGAGCAGTTCTTC CASSLVGLAGGEQFF
TRBJ1-3 - TRBV9 - TGTGCCAGCAGCGCTACAGGGAGTGGAAACACCATATATTTT CASSATGSGNTIYF
TRBJ1-1 TRBD1 TRBV11-3 - TGTGCCAGCAGCCGGAGGCGACAGGGGAACACTGAAGCTTTCTTT CASSRRRQGNTEAFF
TRBJ1-1 TRBD1 TRBV19 - TGTGCCAGTAGTATAGACGGGACAGGGGTTCGCACTGAAGCTTTCTTT CASSIDGTGVRTEAFF
TRBJ2-7 - TRBV6-5 - TGTGCCAGCAGCCCCCATAAACCTGGGGTCTACGAGCAGTACTTC CASSPHKPGVYEQYF
TRBJ1-1 - TRBV11-3 once TGTGCCAGCAGCTTAAACACTGAAGCTTTCTTT CASSLNTEAFF
TRBJ1-6 - TRBV25-1 - TGTGCCAGCAGTGAATCGGGTGGGAATTCACCCCTCCACTTT CASSESGGNSPLHF
TRBJ1-2 TRBD1 TRBV6-1 - TGTGCCAGCAGTGACAGGGGGGTTCCCTACTATGGCTACACCTTC CASSDRGVPYYGYTF
TRBJ2-7 TRBD1 TRBV9 - TGTGCCAGCAGCGTAGGGGACAGTGTTCCGGAGCCGTACTTC CASSVGDSVPEPYF
TRBJ1-4 - TRBV12-3/TRBV12-4 - TGTGCCAGCAGTTTTTCCGAGAATGAAAAACTGTTTTTT CASSFSENEKLFF
TRBJ1-5 - TRBV4-2 few TGTGCCAGCAGCGAGGGTGTTGGGTTGGGAAATCAGCCCCAGCATTTT CASSEGVGLGNQPQHF
TRBJ1-2 TRBD1 TRBV6-5 - TGTGCCAGCAGCTTTAACATGGACAGGTCCTATGGCTACACCTTC CASSFNMDRSYGYTF
TRBJ1-6 TRBD1 TRBV6-6 once TGTGCCAGCAGTCTGGGACAGGGAAATTCACCCCTCCACTTT CASSLGQGNSPLHF
TRBJ2-3 - TRBV7-8 - TGTGCCAGCAGCCCCGTATCCCACATTCAGGATACGCAGTATTTT CASSPVSHIQDTQYF
TRBJ1-2 - TRBV6-5 - TGTGCCAGCAATCACGAGGGGGTCAACTATGGCTACACCTTC CASNHEGVNYGYTF
TRBJ2-5 TRBD2 TRBV3-1/TRBV3-2 - TGTGCCAGCAGCCCCGGCCAGCGGGGGGGCCTGGAGACCCAGTACTTC CASSPGQRGGLETQYF
TRBJ1-1 - TRBV5-1 - TGTGCCAGCAGCTTGGCGGGGGGCCTAAACACTGAAGCTTTCTTT CASSLAGGLNTEAFF
TRBJ2-7 - TRBV29-1 - TGCAGCGTTGAGCCCAGGGCTGGAGAGCAGTACTTC CSVEPRAGEQYF
TRBJ2-3 TRBD2 TRBV5-1 - TGTGCTCCCTCTCTAGCGACTAGCGGGATAGGAGCAGATACGCAGTATTTT CAPSLATSGIGADTQYF
TRBJ1-1 - TRBV7-9 - TGTGCCAGCAGCTTATCAGGTCGTAAGAACACTGAAGCTTTCTTT CASSLSGRKNTEAFF
TRBJ2-3 - TRBV10-3 - TGTGCCATCAGCGAGACAGGCGCTGGAGATACGCAGTATTTT CAISETGAGDTQYF
TRBJ1-1 - TRBV5-1 - TGCGCCAGCAGCTTAGGCGGCCCCCGGCTCGTAATCACTGAAGCTTTCTTT CASSLGGPRLVITEAFF
TRBJ2-3 TRBD2 TRBV11-3 once TGTGCCAGCAGCTTATTCCGGGAGGTGGCAGATACGCAGTATTTT CASSLFREVADTQYF
TRBJ1-3 - TRBV5-4 - TGTGCCAGCAGCTTGGGCTGGTCTGGAAACACCATATATTTT CASSLGWSGNTIYF
TRBJ1-6 - TRBV7-2 - TGTGCCAGCAGCCCACGGGACTTACCAACTTCACCCCTCCACTTT CASSPRDLPTSPLHF
TRBJ1-1 - TRBV24-1 - TGTGCCACCAGTGACCCGAAAAGGGGCACTGAAGCTTTCTTT CATSDPKRGTEAFF
TRBJ2-1 TRBD2 TRBV5-1 - TGTGCCAGCAGCTTCCCGACTAGCGGGAGAGACAGGAATGAGCAGTTCTTC CASSFPTSGRDRNEQFF
TRBJ1-6 - TRBV12-2 - TGTGCAAGTCGCTTCACTAGGGATTATAATTCACCCCTCCACTTT CASRFTRDYNSPLHF
TRBJ2-1 TRBD2 TRBV12-5 few TGTGCTAGTGGCCGATCTAGCGGGGGGGCCTCAAGCTCCTACAATGAGCAGTTCTTC CASGRSSGGASSSYNEQFF
TRBJ1-1 TRBD1 TRBV6-1 - TGTGCCAGCAGTGAGGCTATTAGACAGGGGAGGGGGACTGAAGCTTTCTTT CASSEAIRQGRGTEAFF
TRBJ1-1 - TRBV14 - TGTGCCAGCAGCCAAGATCTGGGCGGAGGAGCTTTCTTT CASSQDLGGGAFF
TRBJ2-2 - TRBV5-6 few TGTGCCAGCAGCTTCGGCGGAGGGAACACCGGGGAGCTGTTTTTT CASSFGGGNTGELFF
TRBJ1-2 - TRBV12-3/TRBV12-4 - TGTGCCAGCAGTTCTAGCAACTATGGCTACACCTTC CASSSSNYGYTF
TRBJ2-3 - TRBV6-5 - TGTGCCAGCAGTTACTCAAGTTCGGAGCCGGTAGATACGCAGTATTTT CASSYSSSEPVDTQYF
TRBJ1-1 - TRBV6-6 - TGTGCCAGCAGTTATGGGGGAGACACTGAAGCTTTCTTT CASSYGGDTEAFF
TRBJ1-1 - TRBV11-3 - TGTGCCAGCAGCTTAGGAGTTACTGAAGCTTTCTTT CASSLGVTEAFF
TRBJ1-5 - TRBV2 - TGTGCCAGCAGTGATATGGCAGGGAATCAGCCCCAGCATTTT CASSDMAGNQPQHF